This T cell receptor (beta chain) stems from a study of beta chain features in type 1 diabetes. Study conclusions and caveats: For type 1 diabetes patients, VDJ junctions showed fewer insertions and more deletions. In all four CD4+ subsets, TCRB CDR3 length was significantly, moderately reduced in type 1 diabetes. Any role of HLA type in TCRB rearrangement remained unresolved here.

TCRB transcripts that were expressed got sequenced, as all of the isolated RNA had been reverse transcribed. Clones were read by immunoSEQ multiplex PCR, and TCRdb kept only the in-frame ones, dropping some. The data contain 200,000 to 250,000 clones, around an eighth of them singletons. CDR3 length: 15 amino acids. Germline loops: CDR1 LGHNT, CDR2 FRNRAP. The V and J ends lost 5 bases and 8 bases respectively, with 19 bases between them. This clone was counted a few times. Antigen specificity is unknown. Every participating donor gave one draw, a heparinised blood sample averaging approximately 120 mL.

The chain recombines TRBV12-5 with TRBJ2-1; maybe TRBD2 (6 bases). The sequence was collected from a woman aged 40 to 50 in good health. The sequencing input was naive CD4+ T cells from blood. Here the CDR3 reads CASGPPTTLAHEQFF. For the CDR3, the DNA is TGTGCTAGTGGTCCTCCCACTACCCTAGCGCATGAGCAGTTCTTC.